This section outlines one TCR beta chain sequence together with its context. Participant age was roughly 18 to 89 years, and participants resided in roughly 25 US areas. Clinical histories supplied by participants themselves formed the basis of cohort assignment. Two negative PCRs, clearance, or symptom resolution characterized the recovered Cohort 3 donors. The data stem from a study of blood T cell repertoires in COVID-19. Study as a whole: Some COVID-19 samples were acute and others convalescent; all came from the United States, Italy and Spain.

This CDR3 spans 15 amino acids. Germline trimming cut 4 bases from V and 0 bases from J; bases unmatched to any gene: 4. Germline V gives CDR1 LGHDT, CDR2 YNNKEL (reference sequence). Data came from immunoSEQ multiplex PCR; TCRdb stores just in-frame clones and leaves some out. This repertoire shows roughly 250,000 clones, approximately 83% found once; its top ten account for 1.5% to 2%. This rearrangement joins TRBV3-1 (or the pseudogene TRBV3-2) to TRBJ1-1, with 8 bases lining up with TRBD1. The receptor was derived from a woman aged 50 to 65 who had recovered from COVID-19. Sequencing was carried out using PBMCs or T cells enriched from blood (not recorded which). CDR3 residues: CASSPWTGLNTEAFF. Here the CDR3 DNA reads TGTGCCAGCAGCCCTTGGACAGGGTTGAACACTGAAGCTTTCTTT.